The rows below give T cell receptor beta chains drawn from one sample of a study of OX40 agonist ivuxolimab in advanced cancers. Generated by immunoSEQ multiplex PCR, the TCRdb table keeps only in-frame clones and is missing some. Of about 36,000 clones listed, about four fifths were seen once; the top ten hold 9.5% to 15%. The sample was CD4+ or CD8+ T cells sorted from blood, taken in a trial of the OX40 agonist ivuxolimab. The receptors come from an adult with an advanced solid tumor such as melanoma, head and neck, liver or kidney cancer. CDR3s leave out the opening cysteine and the closing phenylalanine or tryptophan.

j_call v_call cdr3_aa
TRBJ1-5 TRBV6-1 ASSELGGIPNQPQH
TRBJ2-1 TRBV5-3 ARSLAGASNLLDEQF
TRBJ2-7 TRBV4-2 ASSPLSSASARLYEQY
TRBJ1-1 TRBV5-6 ASSPLPTWNTEAF
TRBJ1-5 TRBV30 AWSSGVRVSPQH
TRBJ2-1 TRBV30 AWSEGRGQF
TRBJ2-3 TRBV30 AWAHQGVTDTQY
TRBJ2-5 TRBV5-1 ASSLGASGGGTQY
TRBJ2-1 TRBV5-1 ASGRRGNNEQF
TRBJ2-7 TRBV7-2 ASSFVGLASSYEQY
TRBJ1-3 TRBV30 AWSGWPGASGNTIY
TRBJ1-2 TRBV6-5 ASSYSGTADYGYT
TRBJ1-2 TRBV19 AIGGGKGYT
TRBJ1-2 TRBV6-5 ASRGISGYGYT
TRBJ2-1 TRBV5-8 ASSLVWVQF
TRBJ1-2 TRBV4-1 ASSQVRAGEGYT